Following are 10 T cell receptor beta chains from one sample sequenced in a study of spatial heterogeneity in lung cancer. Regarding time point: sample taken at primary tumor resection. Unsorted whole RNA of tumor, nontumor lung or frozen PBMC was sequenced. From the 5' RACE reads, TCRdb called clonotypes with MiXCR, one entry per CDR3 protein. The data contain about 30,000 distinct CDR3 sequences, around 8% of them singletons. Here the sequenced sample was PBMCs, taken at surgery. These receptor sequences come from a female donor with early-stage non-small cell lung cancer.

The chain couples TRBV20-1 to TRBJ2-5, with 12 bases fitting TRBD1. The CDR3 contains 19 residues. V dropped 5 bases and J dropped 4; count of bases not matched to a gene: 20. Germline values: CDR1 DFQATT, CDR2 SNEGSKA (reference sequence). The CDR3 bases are TGCAGTGCTGTCCCAAGGGTTGGGCGGGACAGGGGGCTTATAGAGACCCAGTACTTC. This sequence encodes CSAVPRVGRDRGLIETQYF.

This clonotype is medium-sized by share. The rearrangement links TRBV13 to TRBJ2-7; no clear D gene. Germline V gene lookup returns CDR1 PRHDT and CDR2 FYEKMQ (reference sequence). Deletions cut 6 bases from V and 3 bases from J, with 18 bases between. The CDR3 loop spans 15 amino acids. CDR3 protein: CASRPRSGKYYEQYF. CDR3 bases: TGTGCCAGCAGGCCCCGTAGTGGGAAGTACTACGAGCAGTACTTC.

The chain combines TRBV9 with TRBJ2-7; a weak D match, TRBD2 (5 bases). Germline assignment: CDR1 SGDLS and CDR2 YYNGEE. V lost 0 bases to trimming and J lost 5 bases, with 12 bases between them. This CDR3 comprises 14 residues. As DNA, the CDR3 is TGTGCCAGCAGCGTAGAAGGGTTCGGGGACGAGCAGTACGTC. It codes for CASSVEGFGDEQYV.

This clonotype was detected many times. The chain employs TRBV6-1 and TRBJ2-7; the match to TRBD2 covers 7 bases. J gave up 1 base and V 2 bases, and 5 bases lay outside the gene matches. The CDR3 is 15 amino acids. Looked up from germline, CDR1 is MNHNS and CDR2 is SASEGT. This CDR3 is CASSESSGGSYEQYF. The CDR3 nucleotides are TGTGCCAGCAGTGAATCCTCCGGGGGGTCCTACGAGCAGTACTTC.

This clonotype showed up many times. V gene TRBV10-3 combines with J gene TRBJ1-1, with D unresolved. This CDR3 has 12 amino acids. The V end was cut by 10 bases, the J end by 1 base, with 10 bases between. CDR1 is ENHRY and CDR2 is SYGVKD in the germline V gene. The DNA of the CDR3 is TGTGCCACTGCTGAGACGAACACTGAAGCTTTCTTT. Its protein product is CATAETNTEAFF.

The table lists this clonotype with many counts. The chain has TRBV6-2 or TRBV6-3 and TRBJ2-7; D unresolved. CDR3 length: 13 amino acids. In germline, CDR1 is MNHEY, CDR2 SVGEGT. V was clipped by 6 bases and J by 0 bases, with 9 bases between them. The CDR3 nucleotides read TGTGCCAGCAGAAACGGCGGCTCCTACGAGCAGTACGTC. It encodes CASRNGGSYEQYV.

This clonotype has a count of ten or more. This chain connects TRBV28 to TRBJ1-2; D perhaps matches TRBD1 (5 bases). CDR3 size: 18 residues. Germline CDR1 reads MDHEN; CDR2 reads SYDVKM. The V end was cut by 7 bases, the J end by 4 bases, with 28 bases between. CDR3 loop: CASTPGSGWTTSFYGYTF. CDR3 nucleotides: TGTGCCAGCACCCCGGGGAGTGGTTGGACAACCTCCTTCTATGGCTACACCTTC.

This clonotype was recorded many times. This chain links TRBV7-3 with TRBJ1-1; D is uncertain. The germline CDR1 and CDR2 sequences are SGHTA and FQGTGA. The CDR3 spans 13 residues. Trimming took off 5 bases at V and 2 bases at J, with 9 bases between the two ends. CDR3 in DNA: TGTGCCAGCAGCCCGCAAGCCAACACTGAAGCTTTCTTT. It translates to CASSPQANTEAFF. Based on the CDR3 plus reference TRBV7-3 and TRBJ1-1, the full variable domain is GAGVSQTPSNKVTEKGKYVELRCDPISGHTALYWYRQSLGQGPEFLIYFQGTGAADDSGLPNDRFFAVRPEGSVSTLKIQRTERGDSAVYLCASSPQANTEAFFGQGTRLTVV.

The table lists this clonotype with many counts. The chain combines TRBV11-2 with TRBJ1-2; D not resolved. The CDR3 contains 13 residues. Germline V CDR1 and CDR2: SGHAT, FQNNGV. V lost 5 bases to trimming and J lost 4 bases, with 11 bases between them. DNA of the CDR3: TGTGCCAGCAGCCCGGGAGTGGGCTATGGCTACACCTTC. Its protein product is CASSPGVGYGYTF.

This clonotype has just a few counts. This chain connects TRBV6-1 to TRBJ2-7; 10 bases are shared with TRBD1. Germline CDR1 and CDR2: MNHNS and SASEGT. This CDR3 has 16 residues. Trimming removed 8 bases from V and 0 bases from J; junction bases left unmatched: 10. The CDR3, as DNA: TGTGCCAGCGTAGGGACAGGGGCGACGAGCTCCTACGAGCAGTACGTC. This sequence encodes CASVGTGATSSYEQYV.